This TCR beta chain is drawn from a study of cytomegalovirus exposure and HLA in healthy donors (dated by TCRdb to the late 2010s). For the study in its entirety: In an earlier analysis of about 560 of the donors, around 300 Gb of sequence data and approximately 120 million unique TCR beta sequences from roughly 190 million T cells were reported. An early release that covered 640 HLA-typed donors contained approximately 300 gigabases of sequencing data and 85 million to 100 million unique TCR sequences. Among the approximately 400 genotyped donors, roughly 80% belonged to the genetic ancestry cluster associated with self-reported Caucasian donors. The study was designed to test whether signatures of past pathogen exposure could be identified by cataloging public T cell receptors. The T cell repertoires of several hundred subjects were profiled by immunosequencing and related to cytomegalovirus serostatus. A separate validation cohort of some 130 different subjects was used in addition to the approximately 700-subject first cohort. To predict cytomegalovirus infection status, the study combined high-throughput TCR immunosequencing, statistical association of individual TCRs with disease status, and machine learning. A later analysis re-analyzed previously published TCR beta repertoires from approximately 700 donors and added high-resolution HLA genotyping to study TCR occurrence patterns. In the later analysis, no new phenotypic data were used to find candidate immune exposures; instead, reliance was placed on TCR beta sequences and their occurrence across donors. An earlier analysis of 500 to 750 of the donors applied high-throughput TCR beta sequencing to assess whether each TCR beta V gene segment acted as functional or pseudogenic. Donor age, sex, ethnicity and CMV serostatus were compiled together with the repertoire data. Genome-wide SNP genotypes for about 65% of the roughly 670 donors were used in a later genetic analysis, which treated that subset as a discovery cohort. Every discovery cohort repertoire had been produced on one sequencing platform. HLA typing covered class I and class II loci at four-digit resolution. The number of typed donors differed by locus: about 629-630 for A, B, C, DRB1 and DQB1; some 500 for DQA1; 606 for DPA1; and about 450 for DPB1. Four or five DR-DQ haplotypes were handled as single units for association and clustering because linkage in the cohort was strong. Among 300 to 500 genotyped donors of the cohort, an average of approximately 240,000 unique TCR beta nucleotide sequences was sequenced per donor, of which 15% to 20% were non-productive. General findings and caveats noted by the study authors: A further reported finding was that TCR beta sequences accurately predicted the HLA-A and HLA-B alleles for most subjects in the first cohort. Specific HLA alleles were associated with roughly 16,000 TCR beta sequences at a false discovery rate of 0.05 in a later analysis. Assigning TCR associations to individual alleles was difficult when HLA alleles, especially DR and DQ, strongly co-occurred. A few of the identified cytomegalovirus-associated TCR beta chains were confirmed in vitro to be specific for cytomegalovirus antigens. A later genetic analysis associated a missense DCLRE1C variant with V-gene and J-gene trimming of TCR beta chains, and an independent cohort replicated the association. The classifier was reported to diagnose cytomegalovirus status with high specificity and sensitivity in both the original cohort and the validation cohort. The sequencing pipeline was judged likely to have produced a cluster of highly shared sequence variants as a technical artifact. Correlated functional status among segregating V segments might be attributable to linkage disequilibrium, but an unknown experimental factor could not be ruled out. A later analysis found that TCR association rates varied across HLA loci, with DRB1 alleles showing the most associated TCRs and HLA-C alleles the fewest. The presence/absence analyses assumed that sequencing depth was roughly uniform across donors, and that assumption may not be true. This cohort had only TCR beta chains sequenced, and the lack of alpha or paired-chain data limited which features could be detected. In an earlier analysis of approximately 600 of the donors, most TCR beta V segments were observed in productive rearrangements about 87% or about 30% of the time, broadly matching IMGT annotations. The authors suggested that the approach could potentially be generalized to other disease states and immunological phenotypes. The study gave a list of 150 to 200 TCR beta chains associated with cytomegalovirus. Several of the top co-occurrence clusters appeared to be linked to parvovirus B19, influenza, CMV and Epstein-Barr virus, according to a later analysis. In a later analysis, HLA-associated TCR beta chains showed more clonal expansion and lower generation probabilities than non-associated chains that were equally common. Roughly 15 rarely observed V segments, including chromosome 9 orphons, were excluded from the earlier analysis of just under 600 of the donors because counts were too low. For the cohort, immune exposure information was limited to CMV serostatus. HLA typing was unavailable for some donors at each locus, so association tests used only the typed subset. In a later analysis, most CMV-associated TCR beta chains were found to appear HLA-restricted, with HLA associations seemingly driven largely by CMV exposure. Across donors, most TCR sequences were observed very rarely, whereas some public TCRs were present in many individuals. Compared with the approximately 720-donor mean, donors in an Asian-associated ancestry cluster had fewer N-insertions in productive TCRs, according to a later genetic analysis.

Libraries were made using the immunoSEQ multiplex PCR assay. The multiplex PCR relied on a mix of 60 forward primers for TCR Vbeta segments and 13 reverse primers for TCR Jbeta segments. Amplification of the CDR3 region of rearranged TCR beta genes was performed with a multiplex PCR assay on genomic DNA. On the Illumina HiSeq System, the amplified TCR beta libraries were sequenced as 87-base-pair reads. In the source study's methods: In a later analysis, approximately 74 million unique TCR beta chains were counted across the 650 to 700 repertoires, and around 11 million of these chains were shared by at least two donors. To remove PCR and sequencing errors, raw reads were error-corrected and collapsed into unique sequences using a nearest-neighbor algorithm that merged closely related sequences. To assign V, D and J gene segments, CDR3 sequences were aligned to IMGT reference sequences. For a sequence to be retained, a match of at least six nucleotides to both a V gene segment and a J gene segment was required. A rearrangement counted as productive if the CDR3 had no stop codons and remained in frame with V and J, and every other rearrangement counted as non-productive. CDR3 was defined by IMGT convention, running from the second conserved V-encoded cysteine to the conserved J-encoded phenylalanine. In an earlier analysis of 550 to 650 of the donors, sequences lacking an unambiguous match to a single V gene segment were excluded. In an earlier analysis of approximately 590 of the donors, a V segment was called functional when productive rearrangements were above 56.7%, and segregating when the standard deviation between donors exceeded 5%. A statistical classification framework was built to diagnose cytomegalovirus status from the catalog of TCR beta chain sequences. V and J gene assignment, in a later analysis, came from comparing TCR nucleotide sequences with IMGT/GENE-DB human TR gene sequences. Using the TCRdist pipeline, a later analysis assigned CDR3 sequences along with most-parsimonious VDJ recombination scenarios. In a later analysis, each TCR beta chain was defined by its CDR3 amino acid sequence together with its V-gene family, and reads lacking a unique V-gene family were excluded. As a way to deal with suspected cross-contamination and a sequencing artifact, a later analysis dropped 640 or so nucleotide sequences that were highly shared and had low generation probability. In a later analysis, a clonal expansion index was calculated for each public chain from normalized within-repertoire ranks of inferred template counts. In a later analysis, generation probabilities were computed using a VDJ recombination model fitted to out-of-frame rearrangements, and the results were checked against IGoR. A later analysis scored TCR-TCR, TCR-HLA and TCR-CMV co-occurrence with hypergeometric tests, applying a repertoire-size bias correction to TCR pairs. To estimate false discovery rates, a later analysis permuted the HLA or CMV assignments 20 times. In a later analysis, co-occurring TCRs were grouped using DBSCAN, with TCRdist sequence similarity added in when clustering inside HLA-allele-positive subsets. Co-occurrence clustering excluded repertoires with fewer than 30,000 or more than 120,000 public chains, plus five with anomalous nucleotide sharing. TCRdb retrieved this table from immuneACCESS and kept in-frame rearrangements only. Not all clones are present; in checked studies, unresolved V genes account for under half, and no reason is known for the remainder. V and J calls and clone size are as listed in that table; D and trimming were resolved from the DNA. For this sample the table gives 100,000 to 120,000 clones, of which 65% to 90% were detected only once. In total, the top ten clones hold around 6.9% of the sample.

The cohort was made up of approximately 700 healthy bone marrow donors. At the time of sampling, every cohort member was nominally healthy, though immune exposures that went unrecorded were likely present. The donor was CMV seropositive and belonged to the group of 250 to 350 seropositive cohort members. A peripheral blood sample was collected from each donor, and TCR beta sequencing was performed on peripheral blood mononuclear cells. Genomic DNA was extracted from the blood cell samples with the Qiagen DNeasy Blood Extraction Kit. Turning to this clone: Its antigen is still unknown. Within one base of it there is no much larger clone, and no base qualities were kept.

Sequencing input: PBMCs. This receptor was identified in a man aged 25-45 years in good health and CMV-seropositive.

The nucleotides read TGCGCCAGCAGCAGCCGGGTCACGGAGGTAGACAATGAGCAGTTCTTC. Translation gives CASSSRVTEVDNEQFF. The V gene is TRBV5-1 and the J gene is TRBJ2-1; a tentative D call is TRBD2 (5 bases match). Per the germline V gene, SGHRS is the CDR1 and YFSETQ is the CDR2. V lost 4 bases and J lost 5 bases; the stretch between them is 19 bases long. Inclusive of the bounding cysteine and phenylalanine, the CDR3 is 16 residues long. Only the CDR3 region is kept as DNA, spanning 48 bases read in frame from base 1.